The 28 T cell receptor beta chains below were found in one sample sequenced in a study of cytomegalovirus exposure and HLA in healthy donors (dated by TCRdb to between 2016 and 2019). Library generation was performed with the immunoSEQ multiplex PCR assay. The multiplex PCR relied on a mix of 60 forward primers for TCR Vbeta segments and 13 reverse primers for TCR Jbeta segments. TCRdb carries this immuneACCESS record with in-frame sequences only. Its versions omit some clonotypes, under half of them owing to an unresolved V gene in the studies checked, with the rest unexplained. In all, the sample holds about 130,000 clones, and around 77% of those were seen once. The ten largest clones represent more than 0.95% of the sample. Sequences were obtained from PBMCs. The receptors were gathered from a man aged 45 to 65 in good health and CMV-seronegative.

The J gene is TRBJ2-5, the V gene TRBV13, with 15 bases matching TRBD2. CDR3 length: 16 amino acids. Germline V gene lookup returns CDR1 PRHDT and CDR2 FYEKMQ (reference sequence). V trimming: 5 bases; J trimming: 4 bases; junction bases outside the gene matches: 5. The CDR3, as DNA: TGTGCCAGCAGCGAAGGACTAGCGGGAGGGGGAGAGACCCAGTACTTC. As protein: CASSEGLAGGGETQYF.

The chain links TRBV2 to TRBJ2-7, with D possibly TRBD2 on 8 matching bases. V was trimmed by 10 bases and J by 2 bases, leaving 12 bases between them. From germline, CDR1 is SNHLY and CDR2 FYNNEI. The CDR3 contains 12 residues. CDR3 loop: CAIAGQPYEQYF. CDR3 sequence (DNA): TGTGCCATAGCGGGACAGCCCTACGAGCAGTACTTC.

A single count supports this clone. The gene calls are TRBV19 and TRBJ2-7, with D possibly being TRBD2 (5 bases). There are 14 residues in the CDR3. V was clipped by 2 bases and J by 4 bases, with 12 bases between them. CDR1 and CDR2 (germline): LNHDA, SQIVND (reference sequence). The CDR3 protein is CASSIRGLKYEQYF. The CDR3 DNA reads TGTGCCAGTAGTATACGCGGACTGAAATACGAGCAGTACTTC.

The chain carries TRBV29-1 and TRBJ2-7; 12 nucleotides line up with TRBD2. Germline CDR1 is SQVTM and CDR2 is ANQGSEA. The CDR3 is 14 residues long. The J segment lost 4 bases and the V segment lost 3 bases, leaving 4 bases of the junction unmatched. The CDR3 reads CSVDLLAGGYEQYF. The CDR3 coding sequence is TGCAGCGTTGACCTACTAGCGGGAGGTTACGAGCAGTACTTC.

This chain connects TRBV7-6 to TRBJ2-5; maybe TRBD1 (7 bases). The germline V gene has CDR1 SGHVS and CDR2 FNYEAQ. The CDR3 runs to 14 residues. V was clipped by 0 bases and J by 5 bases, with 10 bases between them. The chain's CDR3 is CASSLATGRETQYF. The CDR3 DNA is TGTGCCAGCAGCTTAGCGACAGGGAGGGAGACCCAGTACTTC.

The chain carries TRBV28 and TRBJ2-1, with 10 positions matching TRBD1. V was pared by 6 bases and J by 0 bases, with 11 bases of the junction left unmatched. The germline gives CDR1 MDHEN, CDR2 SYDVKM. There are 18 residues in the CDR3. The CDR3 is CASRPGQGYYSSYNEQFF. CDR3 sequence (DNA): TGTGCCAGCAGACCGGGACAGGGGTACTATAGCTCCTACAATGAGCAGTTCTTC.

This clone occurred a few times. The chain's CDR3 is CASSLRQGARTREETQYF. CDR3 in DNA: TGTGCCAGCAGCTTAAGACAGGGGGCGAGGACTAGAGAAGAGACCCAGTACTTC. V and J are TRBV5-5 and TRBJ2-5, with 10 positions matching TRBD1. The germline CDR1 and CDR2 sequences are SGHKS and YYEKEE (reference sequence). The CDR3 has 18 residues. The V and J ends lost 2 bases and 3 bases, in that order; junction bases with no gene match: 13.

The V and J genes are TRBV28 and TRBJ2-7, with 10 bases that match TRBD2. From germline, CDR1 is MDHEN and CDR2 SYDVKM. V dropped 8 bases and J dropped 0; count of bases not matched to a gene: 10. The CDR3 runs 16 residues. The CDR3 nucleotides are TGTGCCAGCTTAACCGATTCTAGCGGGAGCTCCTACGAGCAGTACTTC. Translated, it gives CASLTDSSGSSYEQYF.

This clone has a single count. The junction departs from the called germline gene at one end, perhaps through a read error. The chain joins TRBV7-7 to TRBJ2-5; D is undetermined. The CDR3 loop spans 14 amino acids. CDR1 is SSHAT and CDR2 is FNYEAQ in the germline V gene (reference sequence). The CDR3 sequence: CASSPGSYQETQYF. The CDR3 region has the DNA TGTGCTAGCAGCCCAGGATCATACCAAGAGACCCAGTACTTC.

The chain has TRBV6-1 and TRBJ2-5; 9 bases map to TRBD2. There are 14 residues in the CDR3. Germline loops: CDR1 MNHNS, CDR2 SASEGT. The ends lost 8 bases at V and 1 base at J; junction bases unmatched: 5. The CDR3 spells CASGGGRVQETQYF. CDR3 coding DNA: TGTGCCAGCGGAGGCGGGAGGGTCCAAGAGACCCAGTACTTC.

J is TRBJ2-7 and V is TRBV4-1; TRBD1 might be the D (6 bases). Germline V CDR1 and CDR2: MGHRA, YSYEKL. The CDR3 has 16 amino acids. Trimming stripped 2 bases from V and 0 bases from J, with 14 bases between. CDR3 amino acids: CASSQNAGTSSYEQYF. DNA for the CDR3: TGCGCCAGCAGCCAAAACGCCGGGACAAGCTCCTACGAGCAGTACTTC.

The gene calls are TRBV6-1 and TRBJ1-2; no clear D gene. The V end was cut by 7 bases, the J end by 2 bases, with 8 bases between. The CDR3 runs 12 residues. Germline CDR1 MNHNS, CDR2 SASEGT. Here the CDR3 reads CASKVRNYGYTF. CDR3 DNA: TGTGCCAGCAAGGTCAGGAACTATGGCTACACCTTC.

The CDR3 region is CASNLGREATGELFF. Here the CDR3 DNA reads TGCGCCAGCAACTTAGGGAGGGAGGCCACCGGGGAGCTGTTTTTT. The chain combines TRBV5-1 with TRBJ2-2; 7 nucleotides align to TRBD2. This CDR3 contains 15 residues. CDR1 is SGHRS and CDR2 is YFSETQ in the germline V gene. V dropped 6 bases and J dropped 4; count of bases not matched to a gene: 9. Full variable domain (remainder filled in from reference TRBV5-1 and TRBJ2-2): KAGVTQTPRYLIKTRGQQVTLSCSPISGHRSVSWYQQTPGQGLQFLFEYFSETQRNKGNFPGRFSGRQFSNSRSEMNVSTLELGDSALYLCASNLGREATGELFFGEGSRLTVL.

The CDR3 DNA sequence: TGTGCCAGCACCCCCGGGAGATCGAACACTGAAGCTTTCTTT. It translates to CASTPGRSNTEAFF. This chain links TRBV7-2 with TRBJ1-1; D is undetermined. Germline CDR1 and CDR2: SGHTA and FQGNSA. This CDR3 is 14 amino acids long. V dropped 7 bases and J dropped 1 base, with 13 bases sitting between them.

This clone came up a few times. V usage is TRBV6-5 and J usage is TRBJ1-1, with TRBD1 as a possible D gene (6 bases). Germline V lookup: CDR1 MNHEY, CDR2 SVGAGI. V was cut by 7 bases and J by 11 bases, with 20 bases left in between. The length of the CDR3 is 13 residues. In DNA, the CDR3 is TGTGCCAGCACCTTGGGACACGGCGGCCCGGCTTTCTTT. It yields the protein CASTLGHGGPAFF.

V and J are TRBV6-5 and TRBJ2-6; D ambiguous. There are 15 residues in the CDR3. The germline V gene encodes CDR1 MNHEY and CDR2 SVGAGI. Trimming pared 2 bases from V and 1 base from J, leaving 6 bases between. The CDR3 protein is CASSYVRSGANVLTF. For the CDR3, the DNA is TGTGCCAGCAGTTACGTCCGTTCTGGGGCCAACGTCCTGACTTTC.

The V gene is TRBV19, the J gene TRBJ1-2; D call uncertain. Germline assignment: CDR1 LNHDA and CDR2 SQIVND (reference sequence). The V gene lost 9 bases and the J gene lost 10 bases, with 21 bases spanning the gap. The CDR3 totals 13 residues. CDR3 residues: CASAPQEFMAYTF. The CDR3 DNA follows: TGTGCCAGCGCCCCACAAGAATTTATGGCCTACACCTTC.

This sequence joins TRBV6-1 and TRBJ2-4, with 13 nucleotides matching TRBD2. The germline gives CDR1 MNHNS, CDR2 SASEGT. J was trimmed by 1 base and V by 3 bases; bases with no gene match: 6. The CDR3 sequence is 18 residues long. The DNA of the CDR3 is TGTGCCAGCAGTGACACTAGCGGGAGGGCCGGGGCCAAAAACATTCAGTACTTC. It encodes CASSDTSGRAGAKNIQYF.

CDR3 loop: CSAPRGVIQYF. The CDR3 nucleotides are TGCAGTGCCCCCCGGGGGGTCATTCAGTACTTC. V is TRBV20-1 and J is TRBJ2-4, with 7 bases that match TRBD2. The CDR3 covers 11 residues. The V segment lost 6 bases and the J segment 9 bases; nucleotides outside the gene matches: 5. Germline assignment: CDR1 DFQATT and CDR2 SNEGSKA (reference sequence).

The J gene is TRBJ2-7, the V gene TRBV27; TRBD2 matches 12 bases. CDR3 length: 17 residues. The ends lost 4 bases at V and 7 bases at J; junction bases unmatched: 14. CDR1 and CDR2 (germline): MNHEY, SMNVEV (reference sequence). CDR3: CASSSQNRLAGVWEQYF. The CDR3 DNA follows: TGTGCCAGCAGTTCCCAAAATCGACTAGCGGGAGTGTGGGAGCAGTACTTC.

V gene TRBV5-1 combines with J gene TRBJ2-5; tentatively, D is TRBD1 (5 bases). The CDR3 spans 16 residues. From germline, CDR1 is SGHRS and CDR2 YFSETQ. The V end lost 0 bases, the J end lost 2 bases, and 14 bases lay between the germline ends. The CDR3 region has the DNA TGCGCCAGCAGCTTGGTCGTAGGGGCCCAACAAGAGACCCAGTACTTC. Translated: CASSLVVGAQQETQYF.

The V and J genes are TRBV5-6 and TRBJ2-7; TRBD2 might be the D (5 bases). The germline CDR1 and CDR2 sequences are SGHDT and YYEEEE. The germline V and J ends were trimmed by 0 bases and 2 bases, with 9 bases remaining between them. The CDR3 extends over 14 amino acids. The CDR3 here is CASSLDRGTYEQYF. DNA for the CDR3: TGTGCCAGCAGCTTGGATAGAGGGACCTACGAGCAGTACTTC. Based on the CDR3 plus reference TRBV5-6 and TRBJ2-7, the full variable domain is DAGVTQSPTHLIKTRGQQVTLRCSPKSGHDTVSWYQQALGQGPQFIFQYYEEEERQRGNFPDRFSGHQFPNYSSELNVNALLLGDSALYLCASSLDRGTYEQYFGPGTRLTVT.

The chain has TRBV6-5 and TRBJ2-7; D gene ambiguous. The CDR3 loop spans 13 amino acids. V was shortened by 6 bases and J by 4 bases, with 13 bases between the two germline ends. Germline values: CDR1 MNHEY, CDR2 SVGAGI. CDR3 sequence (DNA): TGTGCCAGCAGGCAATCAGCGAGATACGAGCAGTACTTC. It encodes CASRQSARYEQYF.

The V gene is TRBV2, the J gene TRBJ1-2; the match to TRBD1 covers 7 bases. After removal of 6 bases from V and 2 bases from J, the junction contained 12 bases not matched to a gene. Germline V gives CDR1 SNHLY, CDR2 FYNNEI. This CDR3 comprises 16 residues. CDR3 amino acids: CASRPGTAFPNYGYTF. In DNA, the CDR3 is TGTGCCAGCAGACCCGGGACAGCATTCCCAAACTATGGCTACACCTTC.

The J gene is TRBJ1-2, the V gene TRBV28; a weak D match, TRBD1 (5 bases). This CDR3 is 14 amino acids long. Germline CDR1 is MDHEN and CDR2 is SYDVKM. With 5 bases removed from V and 0 bases from J, the gap between germline ends came to 10 bases. The CDR3 DNA sequence: TGTGCCAGCAGTCCCCCAGGGCCTAACTATGGCTACACCTTC. It is translated as CASSPPGPNYGYTF.

The chain has TRBV28 and TRBJ2-5; unclear D gene. Deletions cut 3 bases from V and 3 bases from J, with 5 bases between. In germline, CDR1 is MDHEN, CDR2 SYDVKM. The CDR3 totals 12 residues. CDR3 sequence (DNA): TGTGCCAGCAGTTTGACTGAAGAGACCCAGTACTTC. Amino acid sequence: CASSLTEETQYF.

V and J are TRBV27 and TRBJ1-1; D may be TRBD1 (5 bases). CDR1 and CDR2 (germline): MNHEY, SMNVEV (reference sequence). V lost 6 bases and J 0 bases, leaving 8 bases between the germline ends. This CDR3 spans 13 amino acids. CDR3 nucleotides: TGTGCCAGCAGCTACAGGATGAACACTGAAGCTTTCTTT. Its translation: CASSYRMNTEAFF.

This clone was picked up one time. V usage is TRBV28 and J usage is TRBJ2-3; D not certain. V gave up 11 bases and J gave up 0 bases, with 3 bases separating them. There are 10 residues in the CDR3. The V gene's germline CDR1 is MDHEN and CDR2 SYDVKM. The CDR3 sequence is CAVSTDTQYF. The CDR3 region has the DNA TGTGCCGTAAGCACAGATACGCAGTATTTT.